Listed below are T cell receptor beta chains from one sample, sequenced in a study of blood T cells in healthy people across ages. MiXCR was run by TCRdb on the 5' RACE reads, yielding one entry per CDR3 protein. The sample has some 1,500,000 distinct CDR3 sequences, 42% seen once. Sequenced sample: blood. The origin of the receptors is a woman under 30 in good health. Each CDR3 is given with its conserved first and last residue. The D gene is left open where the match is weak. Size values are once, few and many counts, or a class for expanded clones, and some rows have none.

J | D | size | V | CDR3 | DNA
TRBJ1-1 | TRBD1 | few | TRBV5-1 | CASSLGQGLSEAFF | TGCGCCAGCAGCTTGGGACAGGGGTTATCTGAAGCTTTCTTT
TRBJ1-2 | . | few | TRBV12-3/TRBV12-4 | CASTSGRRISNNYGYTF | .
TRBJ1-1 | TRBD1 | . | TRBV7-2 | CASSLVGTGHSNTEAFF | TGTGCCAGCAGCTTAGTAGGGACAGGCCACTCGAACACTGAAGCTTTCTTT
TRBJ1-1 | . | . | TRBV3-1 | CASSQDPGSSIEAFF | TGTGCCAGCAGCCAAGATCCGGGTTCGAGCATTGAAGCTTTCTTT
TRBJ2-7 | TRBD2 | . | TRBV19 | CASSFGTRGFDEQYF | TGTGCCAGTAGTTTCGGGACTAGGGGTTTCGACGAGCAGTACTTC
TRBJ1-5 | . | few | TRBV12-5 | CASGLADTNQPQHF | TGTGCTAGTGGTTTGGCCGACACCAATCAGCCCCAGCATTTT
TRBJ2-5 | TRBD1 | . | TRBV7-2 | CASSFDRGSETQYF | TGTGCCAGCAGCTTCGACAGGGGGTCAGAGACCCAGTACTTC
TRBJ1-5 | . | . | TRBV6-2/TRBV6-3 | CASRPNRVGNQPQHF | TGTGCCAGCAGGCCCAACAGAGTTGGCAATCAGCCCCAGCATTTT
TRBJ2-3 | . | . | TRBV10-3 | CAISPLGQTSTDTQYF | TGTGCCATCAGTCCTCTCGGACAGACGTCCACAGATACGCAGTATTTT
TRBJ2-1 | TRBD2 | . | TRBV6-6 | CASSGEGRGAHFEQFF | TGTGCCAGCAGCGGGGAGGGACGAGGGGCCCACTTTGAGCAGTTCTTC
TRBJ1-5 | . | . | TRBV27 | CASSSVGSQPQHF | TGTGCCAGCAGTTCGGTTGGTAGTCAGCCCCAGCATTTT
TRBJ2-3 | TRBD2 | . | TRBV6-2/TRBV6-3 | CASSYLNIMTRRGYTDTQYF | TGTGCCAGCAGTTACTTAAATATTATGACTCGGCGGGGGTACACAGATACGCAGTATTTT
TRBJ1-1 | TRBD1 | few | TRBV7-9 | CASSFLQGAEAFF | TGTGCCAGCAGCTTCTTACAGGGGGCTGAAGCTTTCTTT
TRBJ1-1 | . | . | TRBV6-1 | CASSEVREKAFF | TGTGCCAGCAGTGAAGTTCGGGAGAAAGCTTTCTTT
TRBJ1-5 | TRBD1 | . | TRBV6-6 | CASSIGQGYNQPQHF | TGTGCCAGCAGTATAGGACAGGGGTACAATCAGCCCCAGCATTTT
TRBJ2-5 | . | . | TRBV7-9 | CASSSSKGTRQETQYF | TGTGCCAGCAGCTCGTCGAAAGGGACAAGGCAAGAGACCCAGTACTTC
TRBJ2-5 | . | . | TRBV13 | CASSLGGEGETQYF | TGTGCCAGCAGCTTAGGCGGGGAAGGAGAGACCCAGTACTTC
TRBJ1-5 | . | few | TRBV4-1 | CASSQVEDQPQHF | TGCGCCAGCAGCCAAGTTGAAGACCAGCCCCAGCATTTT
TRBJ1-4 | . | . | TRBV10-3 | CAISEQQVHNEKLFF | TGTGCCATCAGTGAGCAGCAGGTTCATAATGAAAAACTGTTTTTT
TRBJ2-3 | . | once | TRBV6-5 | CASSYSGRGTDTQYF | TGTGCCAGCAGTTACTCGGGACGCGGCACAGATACGCAGTATTTT
TRBJ1-2 | . | . | TRBV3-1 | CASSQGVTYGYTF | TGTGCCAGCAGCCAAGGGGTTACCTATGGCTACACCTTC
TRBJ1-2 | . | . | TRBV10-3 | CAISTTAMSYTF | TGTGCCATCAGCACGACAGCTATGAGCTACACCTTC
TRBJ1-2 | . | few | TRBV6-6 | CASSYPTVKGYTF | TGTGCCAGCAGTTACCCGACAGTCAAGGGCTACACCTTC
TRBJ2-3 | . | . | TRBV9 | CASSVGSWADTQYF | TGTGCCAGCAGCGTAGGCAGTTGGGCAGATACGCAGTATTTT
TRBJ1-6 | . | . | TRBV25-1 | CASSNDRSYNSPLHF | TGTGCCAGCAGTAACGACAGGTCCTATAATTCACCCCTCCACTTT
TRBJ2-7 | TRBD1 | many | TRBV20-1 | CSARTGTGDYEQYF | TGCAGTGCTAGGACCGGGACAGGGGATTACGAGCAGTACTTC
TRBJ2-2 | TRBD1 | few | TRBV29-1 | CSVEKDRGNGELFF | TGCAGCGTTGAGAAGGACAGGGGGAACGGGGAGCTGTTTTTT
TRBJ2-7 | . | few | TRBV6-5 | CASSSGHTEQYF | TGTGCCAGCAGTTCCGGACACACCGAGCAGTACTTC
TRBJ2-7 | . | . | TRBV5-1 | CASSLAVDEQYF | TGCGCCAGCAGCTTGGCTGTGGATGAGCAGTACTTC
TRBJ2-7 | TRBD2 | . | TRBV11-2 | CASSRLTGTSDSYEQYF | TGTGCCAGCAGCCGATTAACCGGGACTAGCGATTCCTACGAGCAGTACTTC
TRBJ2-5 | . | . | TRBV6-2/TRBV6-3 | CASSSQYGTQYF | TGTGCCAGCAGTTCTCAGTATGGGACCCAGTACTTC
TRBJ2-7 | . | few | TRBV3-1 | CASSSYRGTYEQYF | TGTGCCAGCAGCAGCTATCGGGGGACCTACGAGCAGTACTTC
TRBJ2-1 | TRBD2 | . | TRBV4-3 | CASSHPGTSGAPGGNEQFF | TGCGCCAGCAGCCACCCCGGGACTAGCGGGGCCCCGGGGGGCAATGAGCAGTTCTTC
TRBJ1-3 | TRBD1 | . | TRBV4-3 | CASSQNTGTGSGNTIYF | TGCGCCAGCAGCCAAAATACCGGGACAGGTTCTGGAAACACCATATATTTT
TRBJ2-3 | TRBD2 | . | TRBV18 | CASSQSETRGADTQYF | TGTGCCAGCTCACAATCTGAGACTCGGGGGGCAGATACGCAGTATTTT
TRBJ1-2 | . | . | TRBV12-3/TRBV12-4 | CASSLNSVHGYTF | TGTGCCAGCAGCCTAAACAGTGTTCATGGCTACACCTTC
TRBJ1-5 | TRBD1 | . | TRBV28 | CASSPQGVSQPQHF | TGTGCCAGCAGTCCACAGGGGGTAAGTCAGCCCCAGCATTTT
TRBJ2-1 | TRBD2 | . | TRBV12-3/TRBV12-4 | CASSATSGRGSYNKQFF | TGTGCCAGCAGTGCTACTAGCGGGAGGGGCTCCTACAATAAGCAGTTCTTC
TRBJ2-7 | TRBD2 | . | TRBV6-2/TRBV6-3 | CASSYSGIAYNEQYF | TGTGCCAGCAGCTATAGCGGGATCGCCTACAATGAGCAGTACTTC
TRBJ2-7 | TRBD2 | . | TRBV10-3 | CAISEPLGLGNNEQYF | TGTGCCATCAGTGAGCCGTTGGGACTAGGGAACAATGAGCAGTACTTC
TRBJ2-3 | . | many | TRBV6-5 | CASSSDRNTDTQYF | TGTGCCAGCAGTTCGGACAGAAACACAGATACGCAGTATTTT
TRBJ2-5 | TRBD2 | . | TRBV28 | CASSPWTSGTKETQYF | TGTGCCAGCAGTCCCTGGACTAGCGGGACTAAAGAGACCCAGTACTTC
TRBJ1-2 | . | . | TRBV10-3 | CAISDVTTQDGYTF | TGTGCCATCAGTGACGTTACTACCCAGGATGGCTACACCTTC
TRBJ2-2 | . | . | TRBV3-1 | CASSPGPPRGGELFF | TGTGCCAGCAGCCCTGGGCCTCCGAGGGGCGGGGAGCTGTTTTTT
TRBJ2-2 | . | few | TRBV29-1 | CSVDRANTGELFF | TGCAGCGTTGACAGGGCGAACACCGGGGAGCTGTTTTTT
TRBJ2-5 | TRBD2 | few | TRBV4-1 | CASSKLAGTIQETQYF | TGCGCCAGCAGCAAACTAGCGGGGACAATACAAGAGACCCAGTACTTC
TRBJ2-7 | TRBD1 | . | TRBV20-1 | CSARVWGQGRYEQYF | TGCAGTGCTAGAGTATGGGGACAGGGGCGATACGAGCAGTACTTC
TRBJ2-5 | . | many | TRBV12-3/TRBV12-4 | CASSFGLTGSRYF | TGTGCCAGCAGTTTCGGATTGACCGGATCGAGGTACTTC
TRBJ2-1 | . | few | TRBV29-1 | CSVEGLAPNEQFF | TGCAGCGTTGAGGGCCTAGCTCCCAATGAGCAGTTCTTC
TRBJ2-7 | TRBD1 | few | TRBV7-9 | CASSGPGTGGYEQYF | TGTGCCAGCAGCGGACCCGGGACAGGAGGCTACGAGCAGTACTTC
TRBJ2-3 | . | . | TRBV24-1 | CATQYTDTQYF | TGTGCCACCCAATACACAGATACGCAGTATTTT
TRBJ2-3 | TRBD1 | . | TRBV10-3 | CAISERGTANTQYF | TGTGCCATCAGTGAGAGGGGGACAGCCAATACGCAGTATTTT
TRBJ2-7 | . | . | TRBV7-3 | CASSGGSGSYNEQYF | TGTGCCAGCAGTGGTGGTAGCGGATCCTACAATGAGCAGTACTTC
TRBJ2-1 | . | . | TRBV20-1 | CSASLLRSEQFF | TGCAGTGCTAGCCTATTAAGGTCTGAGCAGTTCTTC
TRBJ1-5 | . | once | TRBV20-1 | CSASFLSLGVGQPQHF | TGCAGTGCTAGTTTCTTATCCTTAGGGGTGGGACAGCCCCAGCATTTT
TRBJ1-1 | TRBD1 | . | TRBV7-9 | CASSRLTGRNTEAFF | TGTGCCAGCAGCCGCCTGACAGGGAGGAACACTGAAGCTTTCTTT
TRBJ2-5 | . | . | TRBV5-4 | CASSLAPASQETQYF | TGTGCCAGCAGCTTGGCCCCGGCTTCCCAAGAGACCCAGTACTTC
TRBJ2-7 | . | few | TRBV28 | CASSSGLGDYEQYF | TGTGCCAGCAGTTCGGGACTGGGAGACTACGAGCAGTACTTC
TRBJ2-7 | . | few | TRBV20-1 | CSALNRDTTYEQYF | TGCAGTGCTCTTAACCGGGACACCACCTACGAGCAGTACTTC